These T cell receptor beta chains were read from a single sample in a study of blood T cell repertoires in COVID-19. Profiled with immunoSEQ multiplex PCR; TCRdb holds only in-frame clones, not every one. Of 95,000 to 150,000 clones in the sample, 85% are singletons; the top ten hold 27%. Sequenced input: peripheral blood. The receptors shown here come from a woman older than 75 with acute or convalescent COVID-19. The CDR3 runs from the conserved cysteine through the conserved F or W. The D gene is left open where the match is weak. Some rows have no size entry. The others give once, few or many, or a class for an expanded clone.

V gene: TRBV5-1; D gene: TRBD1; J gene: TRBJ2-5; clone size: once; CDR3 protein: CASSGTGGVETQYF; CDR3 DNA: TGCGCCAGCAGTGGGACAGGGGGTGTAGAGACCCAGTACTTC
V gene: TRBV28; D gene: NA; J gene: TRBJ2-3; clone size: NA; CDR3 protein: CASILRGGKDTQYF; CDR3 DNA: TGTGCCAGCATTCTCCGAGGGGGTAAAGATACGCAGTATTTT
V gene: TRBV4-1; D gene: NA; J gene: TRBJ1-5; clone size: NA; CDR3 protein: CASSPEDQPQHF; CDR3 DNA: TGCGCCAGCAGTCCCGAGGATCAGCCCCAGCATTTT
V gene: TRBV4-2; D gene: NA; J gene: TRBJ1-1; clone size: NA; CDR3 protein: CASSQEGARYKAFF; CDR3 DNA: TGTGCCAGCAGCCAAGAGGGGGCAAGATATAAAGCTTTCTTT
V gene: TRBV14; D gene: TRBD2; J gene: TRBJ2-1; clone size: NA; CDR3 protein: CVSSQEFRGSGHLSYNEQFF; CDR3 DNA: TGTGTCAGCAGCCAAGAATTTCGGGGTAGCGGGCACCTCTCCTACAATGAGCAGTTCTTC
V gene: TRBV5-1; D gene: TRBD1; J gene: TRBJ2-1; clone size: NA; CDR3 protein: CASRYGTGGPNEQFF; CDR3 DNA: TGCGCCAGCAGGTACGGGACAGGGGGCCCTAATGAGCAGTTCTTC
V gene: TRBV28; D gene: NA; J gene: TRBJ2-2; clone size: NA; CDR3 protein: CASSRTHNTGELFF; CDR3 DNA: TGTGCCAGCAGCCGTACTCACAACACCGGGGAGCTGTTTTTT
V gene: TRBV4-3; D gene: NA; J gene: TRBJ1-2; clone size: few; CDR3 protein: CASSPGAGYGYTF; CDR3 DNA: TGCGCCAGCAGCCCAGGGGCGGGCTATGGCTACACTTTC
V gene: TRBV7-9; D gene: TRBD1; J gene: TRBJ2-7; clone size: once; CDR3 protein: CASSLRQGEQYF; CDR3 DNA: TGTGCCAGCAGCCTCAGACAGGGCGAGCAGTACTTC
V gene: TRBV5-1; D gene: NA; J gene: TRBJ2-2; clone size: NA; CDR3 protein: CASSFGVGNTGELFF; CDR3 DNA: TGCGCCAGCAGCTTCGGGGTAGGGAACACCGGGGAGCTGTTTTTT
V gene: TRBV5-1; D gene: TRBD1; J gene: TRBJ2-5; clone size: NA; CDR3 protein: CASRTTGGAETQYF; CDR3 DNA: TGCGCCAGCAGAACGACAGGGGGCGCGGAGACCCAGTACTTC
V gene: TRBV7-2; D gene: TRBD1; J gene: TRBJ1-2; clone size: NA; CDR3 protein: CASRHKDREFLYGYTF; CDR3 DNA: TGTGCCAGCAGACACAAGGACAGGGAATTTCTCTATGGCTACACCTTC
V gene: TRBV19; D gene: NA; J gene: TRBJ1-5; clone size: NA; CDR3 protein: CASSIGVDNQPQHF; CDR3 DNA: TGTGCCAGTAGTATCGGCGTAGACAACCAGCCCCAGCATTTT
V gene: TRBV4-2; D gene: NA; J gene: TRBJ1-1; clone size: NA; CDR3 protein: CASSQGPAENTEAFF; CDR3 DNA: TGTGCCAGCAGCCAAGGCCCCGCGGAGAACACTGAAGCTTTCTTT
V gene: TRBV28; D gene: NA; J gene: TRBJ2-7; clone size: NA; CDR3 protein: CASRIGLIYEQYF; CDR3 DNA: TGTGCCAGCAGAATAGGACTGATCTACGAGCAGTACTTC
V gene: TRBV5-4; D gene: TRBD1; J gene: TRBJ1-5; clone size: NA; CDR3 protein: CASSLGGGPSNQPQHF; CDR3 DNA: TGTGCCAGCAGCTTGGGAGGGGGCCCGAGCAATCAGCCCCAGCATTTT
V gene: TRBV5-1; D gene: TRBD2; J gene: TRBJ2-1; clone size: NA; CDR3 protein: CASSLGLAGGQNEQFF; CDR3 DNA: TGCGCCAGCAGCTTGGGACTAGCGGGGGGGCAAAATGAGCAGTTCTTC
V gene: TRBV9; D gene: NA; J gene: TRBJ1-2; clone size: once; CDR3 protein: CASSLQGNYGYTF; CDR3 DNA: TGTGCCAGCAGCTTACAGGGCAACTATGGCTACACCTTC
V gene: TRBV28; D gene: TRBD1; J gene: TRBJ1-5; clone size: NA; CDR3 protein: CASSLQGALSQPQHF; CDR3 DNA: TGTGCCAGCAGTCTACAGGGGGCGCTTAGTCAGCCCCAGCATTTT
V gene: TRBV27; D gene: TRBD1; J gene: TRBJ2-2; clone size: NA; CDR3 protein: CASSLGTGRESGELFF; CDR3 DNA: TGTGCCAGCAGTTTAGGGACAGGCCGGGAGTCCGGGGAGCTGTTTTTT
V gene: TRBV5-1; D gene: NA; J gene: TRBJ2-5; clone size: NA; CDR3 protein: CASSRRGKETQYF; CDR3 DNA: TGCGCCAGCAGCCGGCGGGGAAAAGAGACCCAGTACTTC
V gene: TRBV25-1; D gene: NA; J gene: TRBJ1-3; clone size: NA; CDR3 protein: CASPNSNSGNTIYF; CDR3 DNA: TGTGCCAGTCCAAACTCGAACTCTGGAAACACCATATATTTT
V gene: TRBV6-1; D gene: NA; J gene: TRBJ1-1; clone size: NA; CDR3 protein: CASSEASSLNTEAFF; CDR3 DNA: TGTGCCAGCAGTGAAGCTAGCAGTCTGAACACTGAAGCTTTCTTT
V gene: TRBV5-4; D gene: NA; J gene: TRBJ2-6; clone size: NA; CDR3 protein: CASSLGRAGANVLTF; CDR3 DNA: TGTGCCAGCAGCTTGGGGAGGGCTGGGGCCAACGTCCTGACTTTC
V gene: TRBV18; D gene: NA; J gene: TRBJ2-1; clone size: NA; CDR3 protein: CASSLTSPKTGNEQFF; CDR3 DNA: TGTGCCAGCTCACTCACGTCCCCTAAAACGGGTAATGAGCAGTTCTTC
V gene: TRBV5-1; D gene: TRBD2; J gene: TRBJ2-1; clone size: few; CDR3 protein: CASSGLAGGSDEQFF; CDR3 DNA: TGCGCCAGCTCCGGACTAGCGGGGGGTTCGGATGAGCAGTTCTTC
V gene: TRBV27; D gene: NA; J gene: TRBJ1-1; clone size: NA; CDR3 protein: CASSLGDSQTAFF; CDR3 DNA: TGTGCCAGCAGTCTCGGGGACTCTCAGACGGCTTTCTTT
V gene: TRBV5-1; D gene: TRBD1; J gene: TRBJ1-4; clone size: NA; CDR3 protein: CASSLVEGAKLFF; CDR3 DNA: TGCGCCAGCAGCTTGGTGGAGGGGGCGAAACTGTTTTTT
V gene: TRBV3-1/TRBV3-2; D gene: NA; J gene: TRBJ2-7; clone size: NA; CDR3 protein: CASSPCGGIYEQYF; CDR3 DNA: TGTGCCAGCAGCCCCTGCGGAGGGATCTACGAGCAGTACTTC
V gene: TRBV5-8; D gene: NA; J gene: TRBJ1-5; clone size: NA; CDR3 protein: CASSLQDFAQPQHF; CDR3 DNA: TGTGCCAGCAGCTTGCAGGATTTCGCTCAGCCCCAGCATTTT
V gene: TRBV6-5; D gene: TRBD1; J gene: TRBJ1-1; clone size: NA; CDR3 protein: CASSLRTGETEAFF; CDR3 DNA: TGTGCCAGCAGTCTAAGGACAGGGGAGACTGAAGCTTTCTTT
V gene: TRBV19; D gene: TRBD1; J gene: TRBJ1-4; clone size: NA; CDR3 protein: CASSGDSTNEKLFF; CDR3 DNA: TGTGCCAGTAGTGGGGACAGTACTAATGAAAAACTGTTTTTT
V gene: TRBV5-1; D gene: TRBD1; J gene: TRBJ2-5; clone size: NA; CDR3 protein: CASSSLGTGGLETQYF; CDR3 DNA: TGCGCCAGCAGCTCCCTCGGGACAGGAGGGCTCGAGACCCAGTACTTC